Detailed here is one T cell receptor (beta chain). Its cognate antigen is unknown. The data were taken from a study of response to subunit inactivated influenza vaccine. Broader study findings: Every seasonal influenza vaccination brings in few new T cells, the authors suggested.

TCRdb redid the calling of the RT-PCR reads with MiXCR, one entry per CDR3 protein. Among around 200,000 distinct CDR3 sequences listed, approximately 8.7% were seen once. The CDR3 totals 14 residues. Germline V lookup: CDR1 MDHEN, CDR2 SYDVKM. The trim removed 6 bases at V and 7 bases at J, leaving 4 bases unmatched. This sequence was found in a man aged 45-65 years who received an inactivated influenza vaccine. The chain combines TRBV28 with TRBJ1-6, with 9 nucleotides matching TRBD1. Sequences were derived from non-naive T cells sorted from PBMCs, sampled on the day of vaccination. In nucleotides, the CDR3 is TGTGCCAGCAGGCTCGGACAGGGGAATTCACCCCTCCACTTT. Protein product: CASRLGQGNSPLHF.